The 10 T cell receptor beta chains listed next were all sequenced from one sample in a study of OX40 agonist ivuxolimab in advanced cancers. TCRdb keeps only in-frame clones here, not all; method: immunoSEQ multiplex PCR. The table shows around 75,000 clones, with around nine tenths occurring only once. Sequenced material: CD4+ or CD8+ T cells sorted from blood, taken in a trial of the OX40 agonist ivuxolimab. These receptor sequences come from an adult with an advanced solid tumor such as melanoma, head and neck, liver or kidney cancer.

The chain links TRBV10-3 to TRBJ1-2; D possibly corresponds to TRBD1 (5 bases). The CDR3 has 13 residues. V lost 5 bases, J lost 2 bases, and 9 bases lay in between. Germline CDR1 is ENHRY and CDR2 is SYGVKD. This CDR3 is CAISRDSNYGYTF. CDR3 in DNA: TGTGCCATCAGTCGAGACAGCAACTATGGCTACACCTTC.

Here the CDR3 reads CAWSSTGGADTQYF. As DNA, the CDR3 is TGTGCCTGGAGTTCGACAGGGGGGGCAGATACGCAGTATTTT. The rearrangement uses TRBV30 and TRBJ2-3, with 9 positions matching TRBD1. V shed 2 bases and J 4 bases; nucleotides not matched to a gene: 4. Per germline, CDR1 GTSNPN and CDR2 SVGIG (reference sequence). CDR3 size: 14 residues.

The chain employs TRBV21-1 and TRBJ1-4. TRBV21-1 is classified as a pseudogene. The CDR3 sequence is 14 residues long. CDR3: CASNEPPTNEKLFF. The CDR3 DNA sequence: TGTGCCAGCAACGAACCCCCAACTAATGAAAAACTGTTTTTT.

The rearrangement joins TRBV5-1 to TRBJ2-3; no firm D call. The V end was cut by 0 bases, the J end by 7 bases, with 3 bases between. CDR3 size: 11 residues. Per the germline V gene, CDR1 is SGHRS and CDR2 is YFSETQ. CDR3 loop: CASSLGNTQYF. In nucleotides, the CDR3 is TGCGCCAGCAGCTTGGGAAATACGCAGTATTTT.

The V gene is TRBV7-3, the J gene TRBJ1-5; D might be TRBD1 (6 bases). V shed 5 bases and J shed 7 bases, with 12 bases lying between them. The CDR3 covers 13 residues. CDR1 and CDR2 (germline): SGHTA, FQGTGA. The CDR3 DNA is TGTGCCAGCAGCCGGGGGCGGGACCAGCCCCAGCATTTT. Protein: CASSRGRDQPQHF.

The rearrangement links TRBV7-6 to TRBJ2-3, with no clear D. Germline V CDR1 and CDR2: SGHVS, FNYEAQ. The CDR3 runs to 15 residues. Deletions cut 0 bases from V and 6 bases from J, with 13 bases between. The CDR3 DNA follows: TGTGCCAGCAGCTTAGCCGTCGAGCGCCGGGATACGCAGTATTTT. It translates to CASSLAVERRDTQYF.

V usage is TRBV9 and J usage is TRBJ2-3, with TRBD2 as a possible D gene (5 bases). Germline lookup yields CDR1 SGDLS and CDR2 YYNGEE. CDR3 length: 17 amino acids. V was pared by 0 bases and J by 0 bases, with 14 bases between. Here the CDR3 DNA reads TGTGCCAGCAGCGTAGTGGGAAGCGGAGCCAGCACAGATACGCAGTATTTT. It specifies CASSVVGSGASTDTQYF.

V and J are TRBV7-3 and TRBJ1-2; D not resolved. The ends were cut back, 2 bases at V and 0 bases at J, with 13 bases in the middle. Germline V gene data show CDR1 as SGHTA and CDR2 as FQGTGA. The CDR3 extends over 16 amino acids. The CDR3 sequence is CASSLGPAESNYGYTF. CDR3 nucleotides: TGTGCCAGCAGCTTAGGGCCGGCCGAATCTAACTATGGCTACACCTTC.

CDR3 nucleotides: TGTGCCAGCAGTATTACGACAGGGGGTGGCTACACCTTC. Amino acids: CASSITTGGGYTF. This sequence joins TRBV28 and TRBJ1-2; 9 nucleotides line up with TRBD1. With 5 bases clipped from V and 7 bases from J, the junction kept 5 bases outside the gene matches. This CDR3 is built from 13 residues. CDR1 and CDR2 (germline): MDHEN, SYDVKM.

This rearrangement joins TRBV6-6 to TRBJ2-4; D is possibly TRBD2 (7 bases). This CDR3 contains 13 residues. Germline V gene sequence: CDR1 MNHNY, CDR2 SVGAGI (reference sequence). Trimming cost V 7 bases and J 7 bases, with 14 bases left between them. CDR3 DNA sequence: TGTGCCAGCAACCGGGGGGCCGATAACATTCAGTACTTC. Amino acids: CASNRGADNIQYF.